The 2 T cell receptor beta chains below all came from one sample that was sequenced in a study of shared clonotypes between healthy human individuals. Profiling relied on immunoSEQ multiplex PCR, and the TCRdb table lists in-frame clones only, not all of them. The repertoire has 300,000 to 350,000 clones, 73% of them found once; the top ten carry about 10%. Material for sequencing was memory CD4+ T cells sorted from blood. The sample's subset: CD45RA-negative fraction. Every receptor here comes from a man aged 25 to 40 in good health.

CDR3 region: CASKELRGLDTEAFF. The CDR3, as DNA: TGTGCCAGCAAAGAGCTGAGGGGTTTAGACACTGAAGCTTTCTTT. The rearrangement links TRBV28 to TRBJ1-1, with D perhaps TRBD1 (5 bases). Trimming took 7 bases from V and 3 from J, leaving 18 bases between them. CDR3 size: 15 residues. The V gene's germline CDR1 is MDHEN and CDR2 SYDVKM.

There are a few counts of this clone. The rearrangement joins TRBV10-3 to TRBJ2-3; D ambiguous. The CDR3 covers 12 residues. The germline V gene has CDR1 ENHRY and CDR2 SYGVKD. V was shortened by 0 bases and J by 6 bases, with 4 bases between the two germline ends. For the CDR3, the DNA is TGTGCCATCAGTGAGTCGGTGGATACGCAGTATTTT. This gives the protein CAISESVDTQYF.